The rows below give T cell receptor beta chains drawn from one sample of a study of vaccination effects on CD4 cells after COVID-19. No cognate antigen is known for these TCRs. Generated by immunoSEQ multiplex PCR, the TCRdb table keeps only in-frame clones and is missing some. Here the sample spans around 30,000 clones, around 70% being singletons. The starting material was CD4+ T cells from PBMCs cultured with HCoV-229E spike peptides, obtained after COVID-19 vaccination. The receptors originated from a human donor who received a COVID-19 vaccine. Both conserved end residues are part of each CDR3.

V	CDR3
TRBV10-2	CASRWTGGVDGYTF
TRBV10-3	CAISDGNYGYTF
TRBV5-8	CASSLKAGSSYEQYF
TRBV2	CASSHRDRKNTEAFF
TRBV5-1	CASSLGQAPGNTEAFF
TRBV24-1	CATSDSTGNSGANVLTF
TRBV3-1/TRBV3-2	CASSQATNEKLFF
TRBV19	CASARRGGSSYNEQFF
TRBV5-8	CASSLGTLNTEAFF
TRBV29-1	CSGGQGGYEQYF
TRBV5-1	CASSLEGRATNIQYF
TRBV5-1	CASSLFGGANTGELFF
TRBV18	CASSPAGGGSGSEQFF
TRBV3-1/TRBV3-2	CASSLSVGSGGVRYEQYF
TRBV4-1	CASSLLGTQYF